Sequencing of this TCR beta chain was carried out in a study of T cells in Graves' hyperthyroidism and ophthalmopathy. The investigators amplified TCR beta CDR3 regions from RNA transcripts. TCR CDR3 regions were first amplified by RT-PCR with HTBI primers. MiXCR was run by TCRdb on the multiplex PCR reads, yielding one entry per CDR3 protein. Among some 620,000 distinct CDR3 sequences, roughly 15% were seen once, and the ten largest hold around 3.9%. Study outcomes and limitations: Blood also carried most thyroid clonotypes expanded above 0.001.

This clonotype was observed a few times. The antigen remains undetermined. Between the trimmed V and J ends, which lost 1 base and 6 bases, there was a span of 8 bases. The V gene's germline CDR1 is SNHLY and CDR2 FYNNEI. The CDR3 has 13 amino acids. The hyperthyroidism was newly diagnosed and had lasted under 2 months; the patients were aged 18 to 65. The receptor was derived from a woman in her 30s with Graves' hyperthyroidism. V gene TRBV2 combines with J gene TRBJ2-3; D is uncertain. Sequenced sample: blood. The CDR3 here is CASSEGQHDTQYF. The CDR3 DNA is TGTGCCAGCAGTGAAGGGCAGCATGATACGCAGTATTTT.